The source of this T cell receptor (beta chain) is a study of blood T cell repertoires in COVID-19. This CDR3 region has 13 residues. The germline V gene encodes CDR1 MNHEY and CDR2 SMNVEV (reference sequence). The ends were cut back, 3 bases at V and 4 bases at J, with 10 bases in the middle. TCRdb's copy holds only in-frame clones and misses some; the assay was immunoSEQ multiplex PCR. This sample has roughly 230,000 clones, with about 88% found just once. The rearrangement uses TRBV27 and TRBJ2-7, with TRBD1 as a possible D gene (5 bases). The source is a middle-aged man with acute or convalescent COVID-19. Sequencing was done on a sample of peripheral blood. The CDR3 region is CASSLKAGYEQYF. The DNA of the CDR3 is TGTGCCAGCAGTTTGAAGGCAGGGTACGAGCAGTACTTC.